These 15 T cell receptor beta chains came from one sample sequenced in a study of shared clonotypes between healthy human individuals. Sequenced by immunoSEQ multiplex PCR; TCRdb stores in-frame clones only, minus some. The data hold a few million clones, with 80% to 95% observed a single time. The source material was naive CD4+ T cells from PBMCs. Subset described: CD45RA+ positively selected. The source is a man between 18 and 35 years old in good health. Some clones in this sample may be carry-over from other donors' samples.

This clone was picked up one time. The genes are TRBV5-1 and TRBJ2-3, with D perhaps TRBD2 (5 bases). This CDR3 contains 13 residues. Trimming cost V 4 bases and J 8 bases, with 14 bases left between them. The V gene's germline CDR1 is SGHRS and CDR2 YFSETQ. The CDR3 DNA reads as TGCGCCAGCAGCCCCGGACTTCCGGGTACGCAGTATTTT. Amino acids: CASSPGLPGTQYF.

The J gene is TRBJ1-2, the V gene TRBV7-8; D possibly corresponds to TRBD1 (5 bases). The V end was cut by 4 bases, the J end by 3 bases, with 21 bases between. The CDR3 runs 17 residues. Germline V gene lookup returns CDR1 SGHVS and CDR2 FQNEAQ. The CDR3 DNA is TGTGCCAGCAGCTCCCCAGTATTCTCAGGGTATGACTATGGCTACACCTTC. This codes for CASSSPVFSGYDYGYTF.

The rearrangement links TRBV6-1 to TRBJ1-3; D unresolved. The CDR3 extends over 14 amino acids. Germline V gives CDR1 MNHNS, CDR2 SASEGT. Trimming removed 2 bases from V and 2 bases from J, with 7 bases in between. CDR3 coding DNA: TGTGCCAGCAGTGAACACAGCACTGGAAACACCATATATTTT. This codes for CASSEHSTGNTIYF.

V usage is TRBV21-1 and J usage is TRBJ1-2; the table gives TRBD1 as D, unverified against the DNA. TRBV21-1 is described as a pseudogene. This CDR3 spans 15 amino acids. CDR3: CASSQGTILNYGYTF. CDR3 sequence (DNA): TGTGCCAGCAGCCAAGGGACAATCCTTAACTATGGCTACACCTTC.

V and J are TRBV7-8 and TRBJ2-1; maybe TRBD2 (7 bases). Germline V gene lookup returns CDR1 SGHVS and CDR2 FQNEAQ. Trimming took off 0 bases at V and 6 bases at J, with 12 bases between the two ends. CDR3 length: 15 residues. The CDR3 spells CASSLALRGGNEQFF. CDR3 sequence (DNA): TGTGCCAGCAGCTTAGCGTTAAGGGGGGGCAATGAGCAGTTCTTC.

V gene TRBV7-9 combines with J gene TRBJ1-3; 9 positions agree with TRBD1. Germline assignment: CDR1 SEHNR and CDR2 FQNEAQ (reference sequence). This CDR3 has 17 residues. V was pared by 5 bases and J by 0 bases, with 8 bases of the junction left unmatched. The CDR3 is CASSGRDRAFSGNTIYF. The DNA of the CDR3 is TGTGCCAGCAGCGGGCGGGACAGGGCTTTCTCTGGAAACACCATATATTTT.

Comments on this clone: The identical CDR3 is also encoded by other nucleotide sequences in the sample. The J gene is TRBJ1-2, the V gene TRBV30; 10 nucleotides align to TRBD1. The CDR3 has 13 residues. Germline CDR1 and CDR2: GTSNPN and SVGIG (reference sequence). Trimming removed 4 bases from V and 2 bases from J; junction bases left unmatched: 1. This CDR3 reads CAWTTGGNYGYTF. In nucleotides, the CDR3 is TGTGCCTGGACGACAGGGGGCAACTATGGCTACACCTTC.

The chain has TRBV5-4 and TRBJ2-1; D is unclear. Trimming shortened V by 4 bases and J by 3 bases, and 8 bases separated the two germline ends. Germline CDR1 and CDR2: SGHNT and YYREEE (reference sequence). This CDR3 has 13 residues. The CDR3 bases are TGTGCCAGCAGCCTGCTCTACTACAATGAGCAGTTCTTC. Amino acid sequence: CASSLLYYNEQFF.

Details on this clone: The sample contains more than one DNA sequence encoding this CDR3. The chain joins TRBV9 to TRBJ2-1; perhaps D is TRBD1 or TRBD2 (5 bases each). CDR3 length equals 13 residues. The V end lost 2 bases, the J end lost 6 bases, and 9 bases lay between the germline ends. Germline V gives CDR1 SGDLS, CDR2 YYNGEE. The CDR3 region has the DNA TGTGCCAGCAGCGTCCGTGGGGGCAATGAGCAGTTCTTC. It specifies CASSVRGGNEQFF.

J is TRBJ2-7 and V is TRBV5-1; 10 nucleotides agree with TRBD1. This CDR3 is 14 amino acids long. The germline V gene encodes CDR1 SGHRS and CDR2 YFSETQ. V was pared by 4 bases and J by 9 bases, with 10 bases of the junction left unmatched. CDR3 DNA: TGCGCCAGCAGCAACCGGGACAGGGGTCTCGGGCAGTACTTC. Translating it yields CASSNRDRGLGQYF.

V usage is TRBV30 and J usage is TRBJ2-6; 8 bases map to TRBD1. The CDR3 is 13 residues long. Germline values: CDR1 GTSNPN, CDR2 SVGIG (reference sequence). With V trimmed by 3 bases and J by 12 bases, 7 bases remained unmatched. Here the CDR3 DNA reads TGTGCCTGGAGAAGACAGGGGTTAGGCGTCCTGACTTTC. Translated: CAWRRQGLGVLTF.

This clone was observed a few times. The sample contains more than one DNA sequence encoding this CDR3. The gene calls are TRBV18 and TRBJ1-5, with 11 bases lining up with TRBD1. CDR1 KGHSH and CDR2 LQKENI come from the germline V gene. The CDR3 loop spans 15 amino acids. Losses at the gene ends were 6 bases for V and 6 bases for J; bases not matched to a gene: 7. Written as DNA, the CDR3 is TGTGCCAGCTCCCCAGGACAGGGGGCAATTCAGCCCCAGCATTTT. Translated: CASSPGQGAIQPQHF. The entire variable domain, with the rest obtained from reference TRBV18 and TRBJ1-5, is as follows: NAGVMQNPRHLVRRRGQEARLRCSPMKGHSHVYWYRQLPEEGLKFMVYLQKENIIDESGMPKERFSAEFPKEGPSILRIQQVVRGDSAAYFCASSPGQGAIQPQHFGDGTRLSIL.

The chain has TRBV9 and TRBJ2-3, with D perhaps matching TRBD2 (6 bases). With 4 bases removed from V and 0 bases from J, the gap between germline ends came to 9 bases. Germline CDR1 reads SGDLS; CDR2 reads YYNGEE. The CDR3 loop spans 14 amino acids. The CDR3 loop is CASSLGLSTDTQYF. In DNA, the CDR3 is TGTGCCAGCAGCCTGGGACTCAGCACAGATACGCAGTATTTT.

As concerns this clone: Other DNA sequences within the sample encode an identical CDR3. The rearrangement links TRBV2 to TRBJ1-1; D uncertain. The CDR3 covers 13 residues. Trimming pared 4 bases from V and 1 base from J, leaving 7 bases between. Germline CDR1 and CDR2: SNHLY and FYNNEI. The CDR3, as DNA: TGTGCCAGCAGTGCACAGCAGAACACTGAAGCTTTCTTT. As protein: CASSAQQNTEAFF.

The chain carries TRBV7-9 and TRBJ2-3; D tentatively fits TRBD1 or TRBD2 (6 bases each). The V end was cut by 4 bases, the J end by 6 bases, with 14 bases between. The CDR3 has 14 residues. Germline loops: CDR1 SEHNR, CDR2 FQNEAQ (reference sequence). The CDR3: CASSSDRRGDTQYF. CDR3 bases: TGTGCCAGCAGCTCGGACAGACGGGGGGATACGCAGTATTTT.